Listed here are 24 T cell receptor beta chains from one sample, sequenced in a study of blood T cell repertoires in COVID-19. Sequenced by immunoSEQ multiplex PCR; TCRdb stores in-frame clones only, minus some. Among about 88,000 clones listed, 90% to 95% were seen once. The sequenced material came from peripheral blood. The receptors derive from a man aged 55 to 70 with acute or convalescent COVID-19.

The CDR3 DNA reads TGTGCCAGCAGTCCTCCGATCGGTGTAGTCACTGAAGCTTTCTTT. Translated: CASSPPIGVVTEAFF. The rearrangement joins TRBV28 to TRBJ1-1; the D is unclear. V was cut by 5 bases and J by 4 bases, with 17 bases left in between. The CDR3 runs to 15 residues. Germline lookup yields CDR1 MDHEN and CDR2 SYDVKM.

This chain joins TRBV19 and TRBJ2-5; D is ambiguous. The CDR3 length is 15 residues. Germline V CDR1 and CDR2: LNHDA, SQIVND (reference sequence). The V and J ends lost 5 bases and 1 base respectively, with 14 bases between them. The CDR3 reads CASSSSADSQETQYF. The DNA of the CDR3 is TGTGCCAGTAGTTCGTCGGCAGACTCCCAAGAGACCCAGTACTTC. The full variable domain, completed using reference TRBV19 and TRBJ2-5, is DGGITQSPKYLFRKEGQNVTLSCEQNLNHDAMYWYRQDPGQGLRLIYYSQIVNDFQKGDIAEGYSVSREKKESFPLTVTSAQKNPTAFYLCASSSSADSQETQYFGPGTRLLVL.

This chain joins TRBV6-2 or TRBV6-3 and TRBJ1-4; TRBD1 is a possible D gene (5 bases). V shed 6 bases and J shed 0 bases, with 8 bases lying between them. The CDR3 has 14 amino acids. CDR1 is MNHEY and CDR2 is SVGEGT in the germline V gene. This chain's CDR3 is CASSSRATNEKLFF. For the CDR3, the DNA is TGTGCCAGCAGCTCCAGGGCAACTAATGAAAAACTGTTTTTT.

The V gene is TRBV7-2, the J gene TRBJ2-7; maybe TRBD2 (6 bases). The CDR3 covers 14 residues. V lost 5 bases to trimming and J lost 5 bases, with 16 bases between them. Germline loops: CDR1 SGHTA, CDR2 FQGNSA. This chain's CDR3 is CASSKEGGVDEQYF. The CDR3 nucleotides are TGTGCCAGCAGCAAAGAGGGAGGTGTCGACGAGCAGTACTTC.

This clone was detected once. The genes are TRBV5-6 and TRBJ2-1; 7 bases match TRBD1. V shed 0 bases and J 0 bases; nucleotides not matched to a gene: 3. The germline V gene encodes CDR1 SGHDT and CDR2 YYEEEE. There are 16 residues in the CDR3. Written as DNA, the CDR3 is TGTGCCAGCAGCTTGGACAGGGGCAGCTCCTACAATGAGCAGTTCTTC. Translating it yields CASSLDRGSSYNEQFF.

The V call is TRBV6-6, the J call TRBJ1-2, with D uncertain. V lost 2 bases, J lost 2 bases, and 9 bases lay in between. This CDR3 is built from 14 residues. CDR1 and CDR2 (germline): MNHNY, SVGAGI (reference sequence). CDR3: CASSYGDQNYGYTF. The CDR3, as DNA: TGTGCCAGCAGTTACGGAGATCAGAACTATGGCTACACCTTC.

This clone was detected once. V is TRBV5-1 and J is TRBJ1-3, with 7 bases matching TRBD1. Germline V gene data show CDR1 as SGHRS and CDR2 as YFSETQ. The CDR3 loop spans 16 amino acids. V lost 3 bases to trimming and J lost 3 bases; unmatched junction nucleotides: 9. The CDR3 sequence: CASSSTGTVGGNTIYF. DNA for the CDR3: TGCGCCAGCAGCTCTACCGGGACAGTTGGTGGAAACACCATATATTTT.

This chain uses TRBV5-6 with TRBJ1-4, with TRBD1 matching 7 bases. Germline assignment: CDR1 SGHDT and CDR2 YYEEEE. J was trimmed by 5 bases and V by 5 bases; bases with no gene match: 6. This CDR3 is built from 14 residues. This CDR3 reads CASSYGTANEKLFF. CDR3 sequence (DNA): TGTGCCAGCAGTTACGGGACAGCGAATGAAAAACTGTTTTTT.

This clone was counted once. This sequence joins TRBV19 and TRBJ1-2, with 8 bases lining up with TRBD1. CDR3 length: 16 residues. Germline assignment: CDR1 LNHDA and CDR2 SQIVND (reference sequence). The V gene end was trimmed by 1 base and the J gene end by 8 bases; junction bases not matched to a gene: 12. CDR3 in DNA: TGTGCCAGTAGTATAGGTGGACAGGGAATAGGTTTCGGCTACACCTTC. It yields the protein CASSIGGQGIGFGYTF.

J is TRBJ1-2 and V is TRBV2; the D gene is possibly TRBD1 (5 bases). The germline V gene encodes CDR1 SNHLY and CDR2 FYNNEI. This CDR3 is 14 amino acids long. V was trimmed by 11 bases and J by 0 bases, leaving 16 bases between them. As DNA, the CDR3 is TGTGCCGGCGGGAGGAGAGGGGCTAACTATGGCTACACCTTC. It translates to CAGGRRGANYGYTF.

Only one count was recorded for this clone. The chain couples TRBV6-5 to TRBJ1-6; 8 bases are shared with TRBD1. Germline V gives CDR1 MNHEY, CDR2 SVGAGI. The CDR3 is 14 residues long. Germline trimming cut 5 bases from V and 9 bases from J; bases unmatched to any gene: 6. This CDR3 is CASSLRTGPSPLHF. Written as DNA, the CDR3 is TGTGCCAGCAGTCTCCGGACAGGGCCTTCACCCCTCCACTTT.

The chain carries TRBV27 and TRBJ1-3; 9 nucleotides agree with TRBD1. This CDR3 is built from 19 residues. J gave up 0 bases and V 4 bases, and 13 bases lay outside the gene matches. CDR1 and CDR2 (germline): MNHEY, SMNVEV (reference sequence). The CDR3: CASSSSLTGTGLSGNTIYF. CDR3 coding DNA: TGTGCCAGCAGTTCCTCGCTAACCGGGACAGGGCTCTCTGGAAACACCATATATTTT.

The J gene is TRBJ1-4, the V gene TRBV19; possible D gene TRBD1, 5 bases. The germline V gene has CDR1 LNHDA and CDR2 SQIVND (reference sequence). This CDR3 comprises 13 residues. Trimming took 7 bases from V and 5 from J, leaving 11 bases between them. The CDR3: CASTSGRNEKLFF. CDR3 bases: TGTGCCAGTACCTCAGGGAGGAATGAAAAACTGTTTTTT.

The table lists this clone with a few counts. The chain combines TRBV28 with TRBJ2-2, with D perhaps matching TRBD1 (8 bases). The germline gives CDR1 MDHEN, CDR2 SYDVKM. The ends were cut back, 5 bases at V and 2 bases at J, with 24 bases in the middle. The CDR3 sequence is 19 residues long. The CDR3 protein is CASSIHRGSGELNTGELFF. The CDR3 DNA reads TGTGCCAGCAGTATTCACAGGGGGAGCGGGGAGCTCAACACCGGGGAGCTGTTTTTT.

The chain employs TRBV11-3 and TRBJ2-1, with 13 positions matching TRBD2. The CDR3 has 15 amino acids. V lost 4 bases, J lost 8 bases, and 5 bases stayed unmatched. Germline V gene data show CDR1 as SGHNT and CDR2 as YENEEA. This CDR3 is CASSSGLAGWDEQFF. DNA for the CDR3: TGTGCCAGCAGCTCGGGACTAGCGGGATGGGATGAGCAGTTCTTC.

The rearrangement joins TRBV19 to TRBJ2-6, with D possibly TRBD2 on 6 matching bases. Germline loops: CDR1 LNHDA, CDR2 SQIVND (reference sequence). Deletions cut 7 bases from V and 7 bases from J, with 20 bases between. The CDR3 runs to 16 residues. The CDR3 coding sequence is TGTGCCAGTACCTTCGGGGGAAGTCTCGGAGCCAACGTCCTGACTTTC. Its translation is CASTFGGSLGANVLTF.

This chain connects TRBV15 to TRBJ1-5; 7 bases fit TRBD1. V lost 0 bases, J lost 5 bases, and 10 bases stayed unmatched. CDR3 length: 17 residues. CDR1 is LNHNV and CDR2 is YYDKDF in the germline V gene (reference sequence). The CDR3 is CATSRDIGRQGYQPQHF. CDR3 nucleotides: TGTGCCACCAGCAGAGATATCGGGAGACAGGGCTATCAGCCCCAGCATTTT. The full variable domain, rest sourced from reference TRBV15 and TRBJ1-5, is DAMVIQNPRYQVTQFGKPVTLSCSQTLNHNVMYWYQQKSSQAPKLLFHYYDKDFNNEADTPDNFQSRRPNTSFCFLDIRSPGLGDTAMYLCATSRDIGRQGYQPQHFGDGTRLSIL.

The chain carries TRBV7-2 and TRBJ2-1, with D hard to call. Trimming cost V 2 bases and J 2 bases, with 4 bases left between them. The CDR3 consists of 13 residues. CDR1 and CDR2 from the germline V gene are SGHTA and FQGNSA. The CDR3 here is CASSLSTYNEQFF. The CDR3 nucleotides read TGTGCCAGCAGCTTAAGCACCTACAATGAGCAGTTCTTC.

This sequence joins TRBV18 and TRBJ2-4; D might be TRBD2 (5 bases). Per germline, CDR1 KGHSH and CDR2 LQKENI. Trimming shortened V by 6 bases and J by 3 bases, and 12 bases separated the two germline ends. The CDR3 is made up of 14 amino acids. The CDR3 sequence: CASSRRTDKNIQYF. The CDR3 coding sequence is TGTGCCAGCTCCCGGAGGACGGACAAAAACATTCAGTACTTC.

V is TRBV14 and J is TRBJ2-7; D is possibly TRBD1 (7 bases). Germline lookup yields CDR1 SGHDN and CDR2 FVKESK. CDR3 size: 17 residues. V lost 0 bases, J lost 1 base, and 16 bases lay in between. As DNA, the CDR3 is TGTGCCAGCAGCCAAGATCGGAGGCGGGGACAGTCCTACGAGCAGTACTTC. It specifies CASSQDRRRGQSYEQYF.

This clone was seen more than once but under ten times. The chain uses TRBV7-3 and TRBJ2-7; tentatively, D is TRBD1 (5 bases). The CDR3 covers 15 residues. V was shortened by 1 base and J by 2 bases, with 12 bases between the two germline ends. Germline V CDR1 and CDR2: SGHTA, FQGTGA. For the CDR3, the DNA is TGTGCCAGCAGCTTAAGGAGAGCAGGGCCCTACGAGCAGTACTTC. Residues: CASSLRRAGPYEQYF.

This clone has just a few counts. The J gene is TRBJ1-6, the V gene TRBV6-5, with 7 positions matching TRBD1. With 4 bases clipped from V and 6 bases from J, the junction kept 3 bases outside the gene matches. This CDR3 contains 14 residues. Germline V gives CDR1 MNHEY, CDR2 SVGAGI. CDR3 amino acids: CASSSGGFNSPLHF. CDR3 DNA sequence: TGTGCCAGCAGTTCAGGGGGTTTTAATTCACCCCTCCACTTT.

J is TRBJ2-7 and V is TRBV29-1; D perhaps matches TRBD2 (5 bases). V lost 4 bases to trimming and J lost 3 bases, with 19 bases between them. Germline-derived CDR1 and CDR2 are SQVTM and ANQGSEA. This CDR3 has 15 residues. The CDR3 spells CSVVGGFGGIYEQYF. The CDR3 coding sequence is TGCAGCGTTGTAGGAGGATTTGGAGGAATCTACGAGCAGTACTTC.

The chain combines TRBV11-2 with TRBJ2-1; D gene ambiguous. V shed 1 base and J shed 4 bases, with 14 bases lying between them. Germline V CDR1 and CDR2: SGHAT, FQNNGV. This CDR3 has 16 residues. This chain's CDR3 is CASSLGSLYLYNEQFF. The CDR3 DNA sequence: TGTGCCAGCAGCTTAGGTTCTCTGTACCTATACAATGAGCAGTTCTTC.